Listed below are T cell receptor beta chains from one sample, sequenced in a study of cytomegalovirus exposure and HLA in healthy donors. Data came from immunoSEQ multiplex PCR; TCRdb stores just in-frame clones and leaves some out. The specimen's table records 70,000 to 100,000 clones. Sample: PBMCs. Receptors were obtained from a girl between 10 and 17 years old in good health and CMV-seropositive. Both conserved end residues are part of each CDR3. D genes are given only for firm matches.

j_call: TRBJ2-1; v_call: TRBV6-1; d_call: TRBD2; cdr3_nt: TGTGCCACCAACGAGGGAGGGCCGAACAATGAGCAGTTCTTC; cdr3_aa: CATNEGGPNNEQFF
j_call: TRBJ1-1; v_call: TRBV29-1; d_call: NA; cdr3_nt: TGCAGCGTTGTTAGGGGGGGACTGAACACTGAAGCTTTCTTT; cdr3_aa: CSVVRGGLNTEAFF
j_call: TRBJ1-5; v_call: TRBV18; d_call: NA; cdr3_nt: TGTGCCAGCTCAAGACAGGACGGAGATCAGCCCCAGCATTTT; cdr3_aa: CASSRQDGDQPQHF
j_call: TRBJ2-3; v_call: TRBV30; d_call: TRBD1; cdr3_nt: TGTGCCTGGAGCGAGAAAGGGACAGCAGATACGCAGTATTTT; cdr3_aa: CAWSEKGTADTQYF
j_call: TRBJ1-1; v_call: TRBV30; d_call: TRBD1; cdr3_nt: TGTGCCTGGAGTGTGGGACAGGGTGGCACTGAAGCTTTCTTT; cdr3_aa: CAWSVGQGGTEAFF
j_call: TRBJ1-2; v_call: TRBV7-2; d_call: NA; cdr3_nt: TGTGCCAGCAGCTCCTATGGGGGAGGCTATGGCTACACCTTC; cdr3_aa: CASSSYGGGYGYTF
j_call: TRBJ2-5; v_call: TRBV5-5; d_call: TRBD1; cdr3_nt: TGTGCCAGCAGCTTCGCCCGGACAGGGGGCGGTCTGGAGACCCAGTACTTC; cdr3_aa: CASSFARTGGGLETQYF
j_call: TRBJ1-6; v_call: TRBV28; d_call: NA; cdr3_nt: TGTGCCAGCAGCCTAGGACAGACAAATTCACCCCTCCACTTT; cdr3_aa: CASSLGQTNSPLHF
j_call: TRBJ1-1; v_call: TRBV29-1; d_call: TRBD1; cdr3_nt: TGCAGCGTACGACAGGGGGGGGTGAACACTGAAGCTTTCTTT; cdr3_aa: CSVRQGGVNTEAFF
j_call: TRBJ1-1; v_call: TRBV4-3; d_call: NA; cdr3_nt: TGCGCCAGCAGCCAAAGAGTGATGGGAGCTGAAGCTTTCTTT; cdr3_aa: CASSQRVMGAEAFF
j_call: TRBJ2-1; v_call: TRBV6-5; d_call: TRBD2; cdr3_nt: TGTGCCAGCACTAAGGGACTAGCGGGGGAGAATGAGCAGTTCTTC; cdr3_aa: CASTKGLAGENEQFF
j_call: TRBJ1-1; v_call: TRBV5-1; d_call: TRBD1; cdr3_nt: TGCGCCAGCAGCTTGGGACAGGGGGGCTCTGAAGCTTTCTTT; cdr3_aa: CASSLGQGGSEAFF
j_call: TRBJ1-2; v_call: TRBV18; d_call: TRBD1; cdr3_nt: TGTGCCAGCTCACTTCTACCAGGGACAGGGAAGGGCTACACCTTC; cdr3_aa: CASSLLPGTGKGYTF
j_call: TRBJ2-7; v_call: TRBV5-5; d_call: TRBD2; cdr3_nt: TGTGCCAGCAGCTTGGATCAGGTGGGGCTAGCGGGGGTAGGAGGGTACGAGCAGTACTTC; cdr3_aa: CASSLDQVGLAGVGGYEQYF
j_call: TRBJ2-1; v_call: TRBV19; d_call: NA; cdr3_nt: TGTGCCAGTAGTATCGAGGGATACAATGAGCAGTTCTTC; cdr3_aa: CASSIEGYNEQFF
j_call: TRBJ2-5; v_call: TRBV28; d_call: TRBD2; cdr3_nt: TGTGCCAGCAGTTTTTCTAGCGGGGAACAAGAGACCCAGTACTTC; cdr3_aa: CASSFSSGEQETQYF
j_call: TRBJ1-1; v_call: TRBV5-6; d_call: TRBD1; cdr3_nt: TGTGCCAGCAGCTTGCTTAGACAGGGCTACACTGAAGCTTTCTTT; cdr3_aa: CASSLLRQGYTEAFF
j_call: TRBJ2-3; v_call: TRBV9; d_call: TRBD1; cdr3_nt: TGTGCCAGCAGCGTAGTGGGACAGGGACGGACAGATACGCAGTATTTT; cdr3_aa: CASSVVGQGRTDTQYF
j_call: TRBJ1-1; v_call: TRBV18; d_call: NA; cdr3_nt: TGTGCCAGCTCACCACGTGGACAGATGAACACTGAAGCTTTCTTT; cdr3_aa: CASSPRGQMNTEAFF
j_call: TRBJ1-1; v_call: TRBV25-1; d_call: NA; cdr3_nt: TGTGCCAGCAGTGAATATTCACCAGGCCTGAACACTGAAGCTTTCTTT; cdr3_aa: CASSEYSPGLNTEAFF
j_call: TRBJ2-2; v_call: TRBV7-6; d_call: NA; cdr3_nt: TGTGCCAGCAGCCCTACGCGAGGGGAGCTGTTTTTT; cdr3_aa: CASSPTRGELFF
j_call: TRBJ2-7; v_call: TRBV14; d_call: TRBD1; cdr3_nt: TGTGCCAGCAGCCAGACGGGACAGAGCTCCTACGAGCAGTACTTC; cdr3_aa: CASSQTGQSSYEQYF
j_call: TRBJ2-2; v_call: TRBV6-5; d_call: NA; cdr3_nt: TGTGCCAGCAGGGGGGCCCGACTTGGGACCGGGGAGCTGTTTTTT; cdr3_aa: CASRGARLGTGELFF
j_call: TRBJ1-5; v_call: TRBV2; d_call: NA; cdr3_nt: TGTGCCAGCAGTGCCGAGTATAGCAATCAGCCCCAGCATTTT; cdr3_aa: CASSAEYSNQPQHF
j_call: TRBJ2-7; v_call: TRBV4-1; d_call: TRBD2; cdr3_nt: TGCGCCAGCAGCCTCCTAGCGGGGGGGCCCTCGTACGAGCAGTACTTC; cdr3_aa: CASSLLAGGPSYEQYF
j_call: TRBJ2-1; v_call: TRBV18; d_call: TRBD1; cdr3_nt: TGTGCCAGCTCACCGCGGACAGGGGACGATGAGCAGTTCTTC; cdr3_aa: CASSPRTGDDEQFF
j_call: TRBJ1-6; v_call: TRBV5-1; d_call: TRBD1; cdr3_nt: TGCGCCAGCAGCTTGGGGACAGGGGGCTCCTATAATTCACCCCTCCACTTT; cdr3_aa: CASSLGTGGSYNSPLHF
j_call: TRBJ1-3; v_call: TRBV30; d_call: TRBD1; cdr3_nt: TGTGCCTGGAGATACAGGGGGCAGTTGTCTGGAAACACCATATATTTT; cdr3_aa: CAWRYRGQLSGNTIYF
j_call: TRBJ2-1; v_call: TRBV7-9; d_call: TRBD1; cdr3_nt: TGTGCCAGCAGCGCAGGGGGCTCCTACAATGAGCAGTTCTTC; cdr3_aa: CASSAGGSYNEQFF
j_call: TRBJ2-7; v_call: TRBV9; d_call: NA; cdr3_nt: TGTGCCAGCAGCGTATGGAACAGCGGGTCCGAGCAGTACTTC; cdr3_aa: CASSVWNSGSEQYF
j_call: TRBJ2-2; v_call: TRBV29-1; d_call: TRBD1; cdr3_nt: TGCAGCGTCCAAAGACAGGGCGGAACCGGGGAGCTGTTTTTT; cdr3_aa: CSVQRQGGTGELFF
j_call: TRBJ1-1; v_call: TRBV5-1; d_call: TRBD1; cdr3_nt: TGCGCCAGCAGCTCCGGACAGGGGGGCTACACTGAAGCTTTCTTT; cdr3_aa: CASSSGQGGYTEAFF
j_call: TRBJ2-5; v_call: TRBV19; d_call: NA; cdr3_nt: TGTGCCAGTAGTATGAGCCCGGGGGAGACCCAGTACTTC; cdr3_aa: CASSMSPGETQYF
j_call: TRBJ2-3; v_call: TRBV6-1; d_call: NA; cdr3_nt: TGTGCCAGCAGTTCCCAGGGTCGTGTACAAGATACGCAGTATTTT; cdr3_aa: CASSSQGRVQDTQYF
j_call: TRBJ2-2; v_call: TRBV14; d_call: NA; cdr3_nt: TGTGCCAGCAGCGCGCAGGGGTTCACCGGGGAGCTGTTTTTT; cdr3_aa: CASSAQGFTGELFF
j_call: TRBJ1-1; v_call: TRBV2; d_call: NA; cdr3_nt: TGTGCCAGCGGCGGGGAGGCTTTCTTT; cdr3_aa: CASGGEAFF
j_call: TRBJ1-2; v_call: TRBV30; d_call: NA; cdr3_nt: TGTGCCTGGACAAAGGGGGACTATGGCTACACCTTC; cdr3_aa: CAWTKGDYGYTF
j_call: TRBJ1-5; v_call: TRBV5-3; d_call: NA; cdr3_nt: TGTGCCAGAAGCAGCAACAGGGATTTGAATCAGCCCCAGCATTTT; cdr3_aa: CARSSNRDLNQPQHF
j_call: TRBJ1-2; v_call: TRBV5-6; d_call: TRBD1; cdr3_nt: TGTGCCAGCAGCTTGCCGGACAGGGGGGGCTACACCTTC; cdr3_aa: CASSLPDRGGYTF
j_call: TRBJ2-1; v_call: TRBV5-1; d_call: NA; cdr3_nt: TGCGCCAGCAGCTTGGATGGGGCGGGAAATGGCTACAATGAGCAGTTCTTC; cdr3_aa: CASSLDGAGNGYNEQFF
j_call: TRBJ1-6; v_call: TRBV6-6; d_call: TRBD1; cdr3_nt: TGTGCCAGCGGCTGGGACAGGGTTGCACCCCTCCACTTT; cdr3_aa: CASGWDRVAPLHF
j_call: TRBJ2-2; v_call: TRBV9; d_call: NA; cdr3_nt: TGTGCCAGCAGCGAAAGTCAAGACACCCAGAACACCGGGGAGCTGTTTTTT; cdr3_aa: CASSESQDTQNTGELFF
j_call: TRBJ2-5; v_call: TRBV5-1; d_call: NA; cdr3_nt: TGCGCCAGCAGCTTGGTTTCTCAGGGGGAGACCCAGTACTTC; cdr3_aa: CASSLVSQGETQYF
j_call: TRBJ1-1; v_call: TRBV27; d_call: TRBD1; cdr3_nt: TGTGCCAGCACCGCGCTCGGGACAGATAAGAACACTGAAGCTTTCTTT; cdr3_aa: CASTALGTDKNTEAFF
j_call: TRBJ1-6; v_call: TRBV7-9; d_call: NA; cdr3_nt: TGTGCCAGCAGCTTAGAGCAAGCATATTCCCCCCTCCACTTT; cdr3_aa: CASSLEQAYSPLHF
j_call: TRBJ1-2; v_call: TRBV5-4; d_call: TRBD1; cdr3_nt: TGTGCCAGCAGCTTGGGGGACAGGATTAGCTCGGGTGGCTACACCTTC; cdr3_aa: CASSLGDRISSGGYTF